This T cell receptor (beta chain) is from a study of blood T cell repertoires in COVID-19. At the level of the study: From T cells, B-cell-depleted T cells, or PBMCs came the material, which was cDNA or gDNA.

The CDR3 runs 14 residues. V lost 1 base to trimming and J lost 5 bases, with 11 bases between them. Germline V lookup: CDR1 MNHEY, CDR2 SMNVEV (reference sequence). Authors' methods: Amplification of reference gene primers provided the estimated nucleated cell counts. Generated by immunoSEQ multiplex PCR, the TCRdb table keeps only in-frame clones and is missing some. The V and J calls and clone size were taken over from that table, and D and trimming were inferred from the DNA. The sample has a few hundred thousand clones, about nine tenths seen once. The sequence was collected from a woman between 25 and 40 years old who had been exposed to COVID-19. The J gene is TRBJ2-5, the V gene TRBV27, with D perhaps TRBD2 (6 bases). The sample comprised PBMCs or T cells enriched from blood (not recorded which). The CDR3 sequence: CASSLFRGSETQYF. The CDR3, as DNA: TGTGCCAGCAGTTTATTCCGGGGGAGCGAGACCCAGTACTTC.